The present TCR beta chain was sequenced within a study of T cells in Graves' hyperthyroidism and ophthalmopathy. Regions amplified from RNA transcripts were the TCR beta CDR3 regions. First-round RT-PCR with HTBI primers amplified the TCR CDR3 region. Via MiXCR, TCRdb re-called the multiplex PCR reads, giving one row per CDR3 protein. Of fewer than 550,000 distinct CDR3 sequences in the sample, around 22% were seen once. This CDR3 is 17 amino acids long. V gave up 2 bases and J gave up 1 base, with 17 bases separating them. Germline CDR1 MNHEY, CDR2 SVGAGI. The sequence derives from a young woman with Graves' ophthalmopathy. V is TRBV6-5 and J is TRBJ1-1; D unclear. The specimen sequenced was blood. DNA for the CDR3: TGTGCCAGCAGTTACCGAGACCAGAGGGTCGGGAACACTGAAGCTTTCTTT. It is translated as CASSYRDQRVGNTEAFF.